Listed here are 30 T cell receptor beta chains from one sample, sequenced in a study of Graves' ophthalmopathy and Graves' hyperthyroidism. Amplification of TCR beta CDR3 regions used RNA transcripts. Second-round multiplex PCR came after a first-round RT-PCR that employed HTBI primers. TCRdb independently ran MiXCR on the multiplex PCR reads; one entry per CDR3 protein. The sample includes over 650,000 distinct CDR3 sequences, about 40% seen only once; the top ten take around 3%. Sequenced sample: peripheral blood. These receptor sequences come from an adult man with Graves' ophthalmopathy.

In its sample, this clonotype was seen many times. The chain has TRBV12-3 or TRBV12-4 and TRBJ1-3; the D gene is possibly TRBD1 (6 bases). V lost 6 bases and J lost 9, with 21 bases in between. The CDR3 is made up of 15 amino acids. The CDR3 loop reads CASSRTEILDGTIYF. The CDR3 DNA sequence: TGTGCCAGCAGCCGGACAGAAATTCTGGATGGCACCATATATTTT.

Only a few counts were recorded for this clonotype. The rearrangement joins TRBV5-1 to TRBJ2-7; 7 nucleotides align to TRBD2. This CDR3 has 14 amino acids. Germline V gene sequence: CDR1 SGHRS, CDR2 YFSETQ. With 0 bases clipped from V and 6 bases from J, the junction kept 6 bases outside the gene matches. The CDR3 loop reads CASSLGGSAPEQYF. DNA for the CDR3: TGCGCCAGCAGCTTGGGCGGGAGTGCCCCCGAGCAGTACTTC. Complete variable domain (other parts from reference TRBV5-1 and TRBJ2-7): KAGVTQTPRYLIKTRGQQVTLSCSPISGHRSVSWYQQTPGQGLQFLFEYFSETQRNKGNFPGRFSGRQFSNSRSEMNVSTLELGDSALYLCASSLGGSAPEQYFGPGTRLTVT.

The rearrangement links TRBV12-3 or TRBV12-4 to TRBJ1-2; TRBD1 matches at 8 bases. The ends lost 5 bases at V and 3 bases at J; junction bases unmatched: 5. The CDR3 consists of 14 residues. The CDR3 bases are TGTGCCAGCAGTCCGGGGACAGGATACTATGGCTACACCTTC. Its translation: CASSPGTGYYGYTF.

The V and J genes are TRBV7-8 and TRBJ2-7, with D possibly TRBD1 on 6 matching bases. The CDR3 is made up of 12 amino acids. Germline loops: CDR1 SGHVS, CDR2 FQNEAQ. V gave up 4 bases and J gave up 5 bases, with 9 bases separating them. The CDR3, as DNA: TGTGCCAGCAGCTACAGGGTAAACGAGCAGTACTTC. Its translation is CASSYRVNEQYF.

The table lists this clonotype with a few counts. The chain couples TRBV6-5 to TRBJ1-6; D possibly corresponds to TRBD1 (6 bases). V dropped 2 bases and J dropped 5 bases, with 13 bases sitting between them. The CDR3 covers 16 residues. Germline V lookup: CDR1 MNHEY, CDR2 SVGAGI. The CDR3 bases are TGTGCCAGCAGTTACGAGTGGGGGGCCAATAATTCACCCCTCCACTTT. Its protein is CASSYEWGANNSPLHF.

V and J are TRBV3-1 and TRBJ1-3, with D possibly being TRBD1 (5 bases). Germline loops: CDR1 LGHDT, CDR2 YNNKEL (reference sequence). Trimming shortened V by 6 bases and J by 0 bases, and 12 bases separated the two germline ends. The CDR3 has 15 amino acids. The CDR3 nucleotides read TGTGCCAGCAGTAAACGGGGGAGCTCTGGAAACACCATATATTTT. Translating gives CASSKRGSSGNTIYF.

The sample holds a few counts of this clonotype. The J gene is TRBJ2-2, the V gene TRBV7-9; D is unresolved. CDR1 and CDR2 from the germline V gene are SEHNR and FQNEAQ (reference sequence). The CDR3 covers 13 residues. The V end lost 5 bases, the J end lost 0 bases, and 4 bases lay between the germline ends. Here the CDR3 DNA reads TGTGCCAGCAGCGACTCGAACACCGGGGAGCTGTTTTTT. Amino acid sequence: CASSDSNTGELFF. The full variable domain, rest sourced from reference TRBV7-9 and TRBJ2-2, is DTGVSQNPRHKITKRGQNVTFRCDPISEHNRLYWYRQTLGQGPEFLTYFQNEAQLEKSRLLSDRFSAERPKGSFSTLEIQRTEQGDSAMYLCASSDSNTGELFFGEGSRLTVL.

The CDR3, as DNA: TGCAGTGCTTTGACCGGGGCCCAGGAGACCCAGTACTTC. Protein product: CSALTGAQETQYF. The J gene is TRBJ2-5, the V gene TRBV20-1; the D call may be TRBD1 or TRBD2 (5 bases each). The CDR3 totals 13 residues. Germline V gene sequence: CDR1 DFQATT, CDR2 SNEGSKA (reference sequence). Trimming cost V 5 bases and J 5 bases, with 15 bases left between them.

This clonotype was seen many times. This chain connects TRBV19 to TRBJ2-5, with TRBD1 identical over 10 bases. Looked up from germline, CDR1 is LNHDA and CDR2 is SQIVND (reference sequence). The CDR3 extends over 16 amino acids. The V gene end was trimmed by 2 bases and the J gene end by 5 bases; junction bases not matched to a gene: 8. CDR3 DNA sequence: TGTGCCAGTAGTATAAGACAGGGGGCTTCGGGCGAGACCCAGTACTTC. Translating it yields CASSIRQGASGETQYF.

The chain couples TRBV20-1 to TRBJ2-7; 7 bases map to TRBD2. CDR1 and CDR2 from the germline V gene are DFQATT and SNEGSKA (reference sequence). Trimming cost V 0 bases and J 3 bases; bases outside gene matches: 5. The CDR3 is made up of 14 amino acids. CDR3 residues: CSARDRREHYEQYF. The CDR3 DNA is TGCAGTGCTAGAGATCGGCGGGAGCACTACGAGCAGTACTTC.

The sample holds many counts of this clonotype. The gene calls are TRBV19 and TRBJ2-5; D call uncertain. The germline V gene encodes CDR1 LNHDA and CDR2 SQIVND (reference sequence). CDR3 length: 13 residues. The germline V and J ends were trimmed by 3 bases and 8 bases, with 13 bases remaining between them. For the CDR3, the DNA is TGTGCCAGTAGTATGCCAACGGGCAGAACCCAGTACTTC. Protein: CASSMPTGRTQYF.

This chain links TRBV7-8 with TRBJ1-2, with a weak D call TRBD1 (5 bases). Germline-derived CDR1 and CDR2 are SGHVS and FQNEAQ. V lost 5 bases and J 4 bases, leaving 11 bases between the germline ends. The CDR3 runs 13 residues. For the CDR3, the DNA is TGTGCCAGCAGCCTCGAGGGGATCTATGGCTACACCTTC. It specifies CASSLEGIYGYTF.

The rearrangement uses TRBV12-3 or TRBV12-4 and TRBJ2-6, with D possibly TRBD1 on 7 matching bases. V was cut by 1 base and J by 1 base, with 14 bases left in between. This CDR3 has 18 residues. The CDR3 DNA follows: TGTGCCAGCAGTTTAGATGGAGGGGGCGGGTCTGGGGCCAACGTCCTGACTTTC. It specifies CASSLDGGGGSGANVLTF.

The gene calls are TRBV2 and TRBJ2-3; TRBD2 matches at 12 bases. The germline V gene encodes CDR1 SNHLY and CDR2 FYNNEI. Unmatched junction bases numbered 5, after V lost 4 bases and J lost 0 bases. The CDR3 length is 17 residues. CDR3 sequence reads: CASSGLAGGRSTDTQYF. DNA for the CDR3: TGTGCCAGCAGTGGTCTAGCGGGGGGGCGAAGCACAGATACGCAGTATTTT.

The chain couples TRBV10-3 to TRBJ2-7; no clear D. The CDR3 sequence is 9 residues long. V was pared by 3 bases and J by 9 bases, with 3 bases between. Germline V gives CDR1 ENHRY, CDR2 SYGVKD. CDR3 DNA: TGTGCCATCAGTGAAGGGCAGTACTTC. Translation: CAISEGQYF.

This clonotype was picked up many times. The chain uses TRBV7-2 and TRBJ2-5; TRBD2 is a possible D gene (7 bases). Trimming pared 2 bases from V and 1 base from J, leaving 17 bases between. CDR1 and CDR2 from the germline V gene are SGHTA and FQGNSA. This CDR3 comprises 17 residues. The CDR3 is CASSLWAGASVQETQYF. The CDR3 DNA sequence: TGTGCCAGCAGCTTATGGGCGGGGGCCTCGGTCCAAGAGACCCAGTACTTC.

The sample holds many counts of this clonotype. The chain uses TRBV19 and TRBJ2-7; 7 positions agree with TRBD1. This CDR3 is 13 amino acids long. Germline CDR1 reads LNHDA; CDR2 reads SQIVND (reference sequence). Trimming took 1 base from V and 6 from J; bases not matched to a gene: 3. The CDR3 sequence is CASSIGTGLEQYF. CDR3 bases: TGTGCCAGTAGTATAGGGACAGGCCTCGAGCAGTACTTC.

In its sample, this clonotype was seen many times. The chain joins TRBV7-8 to TRBJ1-3; the D is unclear. This CDR3 comprises 14 residues. Between the trimmed V and J ends, which lost 5 bases and 4 bases, there was a span of 12 bases. CDR1 and CDR2 from the germline V gene are SGHVS and FQNEAQ. The CDR3 spells CASSPHQHGNTIYF. CDR3 DNA: TGTGCCAGCAGCCCACACCAACACGGAAACACCATATATTTT.

This clonotype was detected ten times or more. This sequence joins TRBV10-3 and TRBJ1-5; D gene unclear. Trimming removed 6 bases from V and 3 bases from J, with 15 bases in between. CDR1 is ENHRY, CDR2 SYGVKD, per germline. The CDR3 extends over 15 amino acids. CDR3 DNA sequence: TGTGCCATCAGCGAAGAGGGTTTTTCCAATCAGCCCCAGCATTTT. As protein: CAISEEGFSNQPQHF.

The chain employs TRBV29-1 and TRBJ2-2; D gene ambiguous. The V and J ends lost 7 bases and 8 bases respectively, with 5 bases between them. Germline-derived CDR1 and CDR2 are SQVTM and ANQGSEA. This CDR3 has 9 residues. CDR3 region: CSDKGELFF. CDR3 in DNA: TGCAGCGACAAAGGGGAGCTGTTTTTT.

This clonotype was found many times. This sequence joins TRBV5-4 and TRBJ2-2; possible D gene TRBD1, 6 bases. Germline V gene data show CDR1 as SGHNT and CDR2 as YYREEE (reference sequence). The V gene lost 5 bases and the J gene lost 4 bases, with 12 bases spanning the gap. CDR3 length: 14 residues. CDR3 DNA sequence: TGTGCCAGCAGGGCTGGACAGTTCACCGGGGAGCTGTTTTTT. As protein: CASRAGQFTGELFF.

This clonotype has ten or more counts. An end of the junction does not agree with germline; a read error may underlie this. This sequence joins TRBV10-3 and TRBJ1-6; D possibly corresponds to TRBD1 (6 bases). From germline, CDR1 is ENHRY and CDR2 SYGVKD. The CDR3 extends over 16 amino acids. CDR3 in amino acids: CASSGRGPGDNSPLHF. CDR3 sequence (DNA): TGTGCCAGCAGTGGCCGGGGGCCCGGGGATAATTCACCCCTCCACTTT.

In its sample, this clonotype was seen a few times. The rearrangement uses TRBV9 and TRBJ1-2; perhaps TRBD1 as D (6 bases). V lost 4 bases to trimming and J lost 6 bases, with 19 bases between them. Germline CDR1 and CDR2: SGDLS and YYNGEE. The CDR3 has 15 residues. The CDR3 nucleotides are TGTGCCAGCAGCTTACACCCGGGACAAACAAATGGCTACACCTTC. It specifies CASSLHPGQTNGYTF.

This clonotype was found once. The chain couples TRBV25-1 to TRBJ2-7; weak D call: TRBD2 (5 bases). Per germline, CDR1 MGHDK and CDR2 SYGVNS. The CDR3 sequence is 13 residues long. V shed 7 bases and J shed 2 bases, with 12 bases lying between them. The CDR3 reads CASTGKFPYEQYF. CDR3 sequence (DNA): TGTGCCAGCACCGGGAAGTTTCCCTACGAGCAGTACTTC.

About this clonotype: Since a much larger clone is just one base distant, this may be a read error. J is TRBJ2-5 and V is TRBV2; D might be TRBD2 (7 bases). This CDR3 contains 14 residues. The germline V and J ends were trimmed by 7 bases and 4 bases, with 16 bases remaining between them. Germline V gives CDR1 SNHLY, CDR2 FYNNEI. The CDR3 here is CASTAEGGIETQYF. The DNA of the CDR3 is TGTGCCAGCACCGCAGAGGGGGGGATAGAGACCCAGTACTTC.

The chain recombines TRBV12-3 or TRBV12-4 with TRBJ2-2; 7 bases fit TRBD2. The CDR3 sequence is 15 residues long. V lost 7 bases to trimming and J lost 0 bases; unmatched junction nucleotides: 5. The CDR3 DNA follows: TGTGCCAGCACCCCGGGGGGTTCGAACACCGGGGAGCTGTTTTTT. Translated: CASTPGGSNTGELFF.

This clonotype has only one observation. The rearrangement uses TRBV10-3 and TRBJ2-5; D perhaps matches TRBD2 (6 bases). The CDR3 is 15 amino acids. Germline-derived CDR1 and CDR2 are ENHRY and SYGVKD. The V end was cut by 3 bases, the J end by 5 bases, with 16 bases between. The CDR3, as DNA: TGTGCCATCAGTGAAGCCGGAGGGACTCGTGAGACCCAGTACTTC. Amino acids: CAISEAGGTRETQYF.

This clonotype was detected many times. The rearrangement uses TRBV20-1 and TRBJ2-5; 9 bases agree with TRBD1. CDR1 DFQATT and CDR2 SNEGSKA come from the germline V gene (reference sequence). The J segment lost 5 bases and the V segment lost 0 bases, leaving 7 bases of the junction unmatched. This CDR3 has 15 amino acids. The DNA for the CDR3 is TGCAGTGCTAGAGACTGGGACAGGGTGTGGGAGACCCAGTACTTC. Its protein is CSARDWDRVWETQYF.

The chain couples TRBV6-5 to TRBJ1-4; D perhaps matches TRBD1 (6 bases). Trimming took off 6 bases at V and 1 base at J, with 15 bases between the two ends. CDR1 and CDR2 from the germline V gene are MNHEY and SVGAGI. The CDR3 sequence is 16 residues long. In nucleotides, the CDR3 is TGTGCCAGCAGCCTCGAGGGGGGGGTAACTAATGAAAAACTGTTTTTT. It translates to CASSLEGGVTNEKLFF.

This chain joins TRBV25-1 and TRBJ1-4, with TRBD1 matching over 8 bases. Trimming took 9 bases from V and 6 from J; bases not matched to a gene: 3. Germline loops: CDR1 MGHDK, CDR2 SYGVNS. The CDR3 loop spans 12 amino acids. Here the CDR3 reads CASSGGYEKLFF. The CDR3 nucleotides are TGTGCCAGTTCAGGGGGCTATGAAAAACTGTTTTTT.